The rows below give T cell receptor beta chains drawn from one sample of a study of cytomegalovirus exposure and HLA in healthy donors. Libraries were prepared by immunoSEQ multiplex PCR; TCRdb keeps only in-frame clonotypes and omits some of them. Here the sample spans 190,000 or so clones, around 83% being singletons. Sequencing input: PBMCs. The receptor source for this set is a man aged 50-59 years in good health and CMV-seronegative. The CDR3 runs from the conserved cysteine through the conserved F or W. D genes are given only for firm matches. Clone size is shown for a subset of rows, as once, few, many or a class of expanded clone.

j_gene	abundance	d_gene	v_gene	CDR3aa	CDR3nt
TRBJ1-2	NA	TRBD1	TRBV9	CASSRMGQPVDYGYTF	TGTGCCAGCAGCAGGATGGGACAGCCGGTTGACTATGGCTACACCTTC
TRBJ2-2	NA	NA	TRBV2	CASTRVGGSRTGELFF	TGTGCCAGCACCAGAGTTGGTGGGAGCCGCACCGGGGAGCTGTTTTTT
TRBJ2-2	NA	TRBD1	TRBV5-1	CASSLEGQGHTGELFF	TGCGCCAGCAGCTTGGAGGGACAGGGACACACCGGGGAGCTGTTTTTT
TRBJ2-3	NA	TRBD2	TRBV2	CASSGPSGRGDTDTQYF	TGTGCCAGCAGTGGCCCCTCGGGACGGGGGGACACAGATACGCAGTATTTT
TRBJ1-2	NA	TRBD1	TRBV19	CASRDGQGAYGYTF	TGTGCCAGTAGAGACGGACAGGGGGCATATGGCTACACCTTC
TRBJ1-5	few	NA	TRBV5-6	CASSLARNQPQHF	TGTGCCAGCAGCTTGGCTAGGAATCAGCCCCAGCATTTT
TRBJ1-4	few	NA	TRBV6-5	CASSYTGRVKEKLFF	TGTGCCAGCAGTTACACCGGCAGGGTTAAAGAAAAACTGTTTTTT
TRBJ2-1	NA	NA	TRBV4-1	CASSQEWSNEQFF	TGCGCCAGCAGCCAAGAATGGAGCAATGAGCAGTTCTTC
TRBJ2-1	NA	NA	TRBV7-3	CASSLTGSLPTYNEQFF	TGTGCCAGCAGCTTAACCGGGTCCCTCCCTACCTACAATGAGCAGTTCTTC
TRBJ2-5	NA	NA	TRBV7-9	CSSSSRLGETQYF	TGTTCCAGCAGCTCACGCCTCGGAGAGACCCAGTACTTC
TRBJ2-7	NA	TRBD2	TRBV7-3	CASSLKELAGEAYEQYF	TGTGCCAGCAGCTTAAAGGAACTAGCGGGAGAGGCCTACGAGCAGTACTTC
TRBJ1-1	NA	NA	TRBV19	CASRKDTYMNTEAFF	TGTGCCAGTAGAAAGGACACCTACATGAACACTGAAGCTTTCTTT
TRBJ1-5	NA	NA	TRBV12-5	CASGLVSGIQPQHF	TGTGCTAGTGGTTTGGTGTCGGGGATTCAGCCCCAGCATTTT
TRBJ2-7	few	TRBD2	TRBV27	CASSPTPGRGESYEQYF	TGTGCCAGCAGTCCAACCCCCGGGCGGGGGGAGTCCTACGAGCAGTACTTC
TRBJ1-3	NA	NA	TRBV30	CAWSAPGGVNTIYF	TGTGCCTGGAGTGCCCCCGGAGGGGTAAACACCATATATTTT
TRBJ1-5	NA	TRBD1	TRBV18	CASSQGQGGNQPQHF	TGTGCCAGCTCACAGGGGCAGGGGGGAAATCAGCCCCAGCATTTT
TRBJ2-7	NA	TRBD1	TRBV10-1	CASWGQGPNEQYF	TGCGCCAGCTGGGGACAGGGTCCCAACGAGCAGTACTTC
TRBJ1-2	NA	NA	TRBV4-3	CASSQVGGGEKLGYTF	TGCGCCAGCAGCCAAGTTGGGGGAGGGGAAAAACTCGGCTACACCTTC
TRBJ1-3	once	TRBD1	TRBV5-1	CASSWTGDSGNTIYF	TGCGCCAGCAGCTGGACAGGGGACTCTGGAAACACCATATATTTT
TRBJ1-1	NA	NA	TRBV7-2	CASSPGVGAFF	TGTGCCAGCAGCCCAGGGGTAGGGGCTTTCTTT
TRBJ1-2	NA	NA	TRBV6-6	CASIARDSGYTF	TGTGCCAGCATCGCCAGGGACTCTGGCTACACCTTC
TRBJ2-3	NA	TRBD2	TRBV7-3	CASSPVGGGAGDTQYF	TGTGCCAGCAGCCCGGTCGGCGGGGGGGCAGGGGATACGCAGTATTTT
TRBJ1-2	NA	NA	TRBV5-4	CASSLELGRGGYTF	TGTGCCAGCAGCTTGGAACTGGGGAGAGGGGGCTACACCTTC
TRBJ2-1	NA	TRBD2	TRBV5-8	CASSAPGLAGGLSYNEQFF	TGTGCCAGCAGCGCACCGGGACTAGCGGGGGGGCTTTCCTACAATGAGCAGTTCTTC
TRBJ1-2	few	NA	TRBV5-1	CASSLLGDYGYTF	TGCGCCAGCAGCTTGTTAGGGGACTATGGCTACACCTTC
TRBJ2-7	NA	NA	TRBV7-9	CAGSLTSREQYF	TGTGCCGGCAGCTTAACAAGCAGGGAGCAGTACTTC
TRBJ1-5	few	NA	TRBV10-2	CASSEGGRYQPQHF	TGCGCCAGCAGTGAGGGAGGCCGATATCAGCCCCAGCATTTT
TRBJ1-6	NA	NA	TRBV30	CACLGKGGVNSPLHF	TGTGCCTGCCTCGGGAAGGGAGGCGTCAATTCACCCCTCCACTTT
TRBJ1-5	once	NA	TRBV29-1	CSAMTASNQPQHF	TGCAGCGCAATGACAGCGAGCAATCAGCCCCAGCATTTT
TRBJ1-2	few	TRBD1	TRBV7-9	CASSRDRGRDYGYTF	TGTGCCAGCAGCCGAGACAGGGGGCGAGACTATGGCTACACCTTC
TRBJ1-6	NA	TRBD1	TRBV5-6	CASSLDGTGATNSPLHF	TGTGCCAGCAGCTTGGACGGGACAGGGGCCACAAATTCACCCCTCCACTTT
TRBJ2-7	NA	TRBD2	TRBV30	CAWRPGTSGTYEQYF	TGTGCCTGGAGACCCGGGACTAGCGGGACCTACGAGCAGTACTTC
TRBJ1-2	NA	NA	TRBV30	CAWTLGRSRGYTF	TGTGCCTGGACCTTAGGGCGATCGCGGGGTTACACCTTC
TRBJ2-7	NA	NA	TRBV28	CASSLPGGSYEQYF	TGTGCCAGCAGTTTACCCGGCGGATCCTACGAGCAGTACTTC
TRBJ1-2	once	TRBD1	TRBV7-2	CASSHTGQAYGYTF	TGTGCCAGCAGCCATACAGGACAGGCCTATGGCTACACCTTC
TRBJ1-6	few	NA	TRBV2	CASYRSYNSPLHF	TGTGCCAGTTACAGGAGTTATAATTCACCCCTCCACTTT
TRBJ1-5	NA	NA	TRBV18	CASSGSNQPQHF	TGTGCCAGCTCAGGGAGTAATCAGCCCCAGCATTTT
TRBJ2-3	NA	NA	TRBV2	CASTSSTDTQYF	TGTGCCAGCACCTCCAGCACAGATACGCAGTATTTT
TRBJ1-1	NA	NA	TRBV27	CASSLSPSPHTEAFF	TGTGCCAGCAGTTTATCCCCTAGTCCGCACACTGAAGCTTTCTTT
TRBJ2-3	NA	TRBD2	TRBV15	CATSRGEGGLAGGTSTDTQYF	TGTGCCACCAGCAGAGGGGAGGGAGGACTAGCGGGGGGTACTAGCACAGATACGCAGTATTTT
TRBJ2-3	NA	NA	TRBV5-1	CASRLEADTQYF	TGCGCCAGCAGGCTCGAGGCAGATACGCAGTATTTT
TRBJ2-5	NA	NA	TRBV7-9	CASSFSGQETQYF	TGTGCCAGCAGCTTCTCAGGGCAAGAGACCCAGTACTTC
TRBJ1-6	NA	TRBD1	TRBV2	CASRGQGDNSPLHF	TGTGCCAGCAGGGGACAGGGAGATAATTCACCCCTCCACTTT
TRBJ2-3	NA	NA	TRBV2	CASSERYTQYF	TGTGCCAGCAGTGAGAGGTATACGCAGTATTTT
TRBJ1-3	NA	TRBD1	TRBV27	CASGPLGDRSSGNTIYF	TGTGCCAGCGGGCCCCTGGGGGACAGGTCCTCTGGAAACACCATATATTTT
TRBJ2-3	once	TRBD2	TRBV7-9	CASSLGLAGLSTDTQYF	TGTGCCAGCAGCTTAGGGCTAGCGGGGTTGAGCACAGATACGCAGTATTTT
TRBJ2-5	NA	NA	TRBV18	CASSPPAGKETQYF	TGTGCCAGCTCACCACCGGCAGGGAAAGAGACCCAGTACTTC
TRBJ2-1	NA	TRBD2	TRBV7-2	CASSEGLAGYNEQFF	TGTGCCAGCAGCGAGGGACTAGCGGGTTACAATGAGCAGTTCTTC
TRBJ1-4	NA	TRBD1	TRBV19	CASTTRDSAEKLFF	TGTGCCAGCACCACCCGGGACAGCGCTGAAAAACTGTTTTTT
TRBJ1-3	NA	TRBD1	TRBV30	CAGTGAVSGNTIYF	TGTGCCGGGACAGGGGCGGTCTCTGGGAACACCATATATTTT
TRBJ2-2	few	NA	TRBV7-9	CASSSRPQGGELFF	TGTGCCAGCAGCTCCAGACCTCAGGGCGGGGAGCTGTTTTTT
TRBJ1-3	few	NA	TRBV10-3	CAISEPVGNSGNTIYF	TGTGCCATCAGTGAGCCCGTCGGGAACTCTGGAAACACCATATATTTT
TRBJ2-3	NA	NA	TRBV5-1	CASSFNWGADTQYF	TGCGCCAGCAGCTTCAATTGGGGCGCAGATACGCAGTATTTT
TRBJ1-5	NA	TRBD1	TRBV7-6	CASSSGTGIQPQHF	TGTGCCAGCAGCTCAGGGACAGGGATTCAGCCCCAGCATTTT
TRBJ2-4	NA	NA	TRBV4-3	CASSQATTTKNIQYF	TGCGCCAGCAGCCAAGCTACTACGACCAAAAACATTCAGTACTTC
TRBJ2-7	NA	TRBD1	TRBV10-2	CASRGQTYEQYF	TGCGCCAGCAGGGGACAGACCTACGAGCAGTACTTC
TRBJ1-2	NA	NA	TRBV6-5	CASSYSTSGYYGYTF	TGTGCCAGCAGTTACTCGACCTCAGGGTACTATGGCTACACCTTC
TRBJ1-6	once	TRBD1	TRBV4-1	CASSKGTGAESLNSPLHF	TGCGCCAGCAGTAAGGGGACAGGGGCCGAGTCCCTCAATTCACCCCTCCACTTT
TRBJ2-1	few	TRBD2	TRBV28	CASRPLLAGGRSSYNEQFF	TGTGCCAGCAGGCCGCTACTAGCGGGAGGGCGGAGTTCCTACAATGAGCAGTTCTTC
TRBJ2-7	NA	NA	TRBV7-2	CASSFADTYEQYF	TGTGCCAGCAGCTTCGCGGATACCTACGAGCAGTACTTC